The 21 T cell receptor beta chains reported below all come from one sample, sequenced in a study of T cell responses to AZD1222 COVID-19 vaccine. Clones were read by immunoSEQ multiplex PCR, and TCRdb kept only the in-frame ones, dropping some. The data hold around 30,000 clones, with nearly 95% observed a single time. This sample comprised peripheral blood, obtained on day 0 of AZD1222 vaccination. Receptors originate from an adult in good health.

The chain is built from TRBV5-5 and TRBJ1-1, with D uncertain. V lost 4 bases and J lost 1, with 11 bases in between. The CDR3 is 14 amino acids. From germline, CDR1 is SGHKS and CDR2 YYEKEE (reference sequence). CDR3 residues: CASSHDTTNTEAFF. In nucleotides, the CDR3 is TGTGCCAGCAGCCACGATACAACGAACACTGAAGCTTTCTTT.

This rearrangement joins TRBV4-1 to TRBJ2-7; TRBD1 might be the D (6 bases). V lost 3 bases and J 1 base, leaving 10 bases between the germline ends. The CDR3 loop spans 14 amino acids. From germline, CDR1 is MGHRA and CDR2 YSYEKL. DNA for the CDR3: TGCGCCAGCAGCCACTGGGACACTTCCTACGAGCAGTACTTC. It yields the protein CASSHWDTSYEQYF.

This clone was recorded only once. The chain is built from TRBV19 and TRBJ2-5; 10 bases are a match to TRBD2. The CDR3 consists of 15 residues. Germline CDR1 is LNHDA and CDR2 is SQIVND (reference sequence). With V trimmed by 3 bases and J by 4 bases, 5 bases remained unmatched. CDR3 sequence: CASSMQREGRETQYF. The CDR3 DNA sequence: TGTGCCAGTAGTATGCAGCGGGAGGGTAGAGAGACCCAGTACTTC.

The J gene is TRBJ2-7, the V gene TRBV5-5, with a tentative D call TRBD1 (5 bases). The length of the CDR3 is 13 residues. The germline CDR1 and CDR2 sequences are SGHKS and YYEKEE (reference sequence). The germline V and J ends were trimmed by 2 bases and 3 bases, with 9 bases remaining between them. As DNA, the CDR3 is TGTGCCAGCAGCTTCGGACATCTCTACGAGCAGTACTTC. Translating gives CASSFGHLYEQYF.

This chain connects TRBV11-1 to TRBJ1-1; 9 nucleotides line up with TRBD1. Germline CDR1 reads SGHAT; CDR2 reads FQDESV (reference sequence). V trimming: 5 bases; J trimming: 1 base; junction bases outside the gene matches: 8. The length of the CDR3 is 16 residues. This CDR3 reads CASSLGTGKKNTEAFF. The DNA of the CDR3 is TGTGCCAGCAGCCTAGGGACAGGGAAGAAGAACACTGAAGCTTTCTTT.

The chain couples TRBV3-1 (or the pseudogene TRBV3-2) to TRBJ1-2, with unresolved D. The CDR3 extends over 15 amino acids. Germline values: CDR1 LGHDT, CDR2 YNNKEL (reference sequence). Between the trimmed V and J ends, which lost 2 bases and 8 bases, there was a span of 18 bases. The CDR3 region is CASSQLGGGKWGYTF. Here the CDR3 DNA reads TGTGCCAGCAGCCAACTGGGAGGAGGGAAGTGGGGCTACACCTTC.

V and J are TRBV4-3 and TRBJ2-5; TRBD2 agrees at 10 bases. Germline values: CDR1 LGHNA, CDR2 YSLEER. Trimming removed 3 bases from V and 4 bases from J; junction bases left unmatched: 8. The CDR3 is made up of 16 amino acids. This chain's CDR3 is CASSQLLAGIGETQYF. For the CDR3, the DNA is TGCGCCAGCAGCCAGTTACTAGCGGGAATCGGAGAGACCCAGTACTTC.

As DNA, the CDR3 is TGTGCCAGCAGCTACCAGGGCGGCGGCTACAATGAGCAGTTCTTC. This gives the protein CASSYQGGGYNEQFF. J is TRBJ2-1 and V is TRBV7-7; D is perhaps TRBD1 (5 bases). The CDR3 runs to 15 residues. The germline CDR1 and CDR2 sequences are SSHAT and FNYEAQ (reference sequence). V was clipped by 4 bases and J by 3 bases, with 13 bases between them.

In the case of this clone: In the same sample, other DNA sequences code for this CDR3. V is TRBV7-2 and J is TRBJ2-6; possibly TRBD2 for D (6 bases). Germline lookup yields CDR1 SGHTA and CDR2 FQGNSA. The CDR3 is 15 residues long. The ends were cut back, 3 bases at V and 0 bases at J, with 6 bases in the middle. CDR3 in amino acids: CASSLGGSGANVLTF. The DNA of the CDR3 is TGTGCCAGCAGCTTGGGGGGCTCTGGGGCCAACGTCCTGACTTTC.

CDR3 protein: CAWTGSSGSSYEQYF. Here the CDR3 DNA reads TGTGCCTGGACCGGTTCGAGCGGGAGCTCCTACGAGCAGTACTTC. The gene calls are TRBV30 and TRBJ2-7, with 8 bases identical to TRBD2. This CDR3 is 15 amino acids long. Losses at the gene ends were 4 bases for V and 0 bases for J; bases not matched to a gene: 8. The germline V gene has CDR1 GTSNPN and CDR2 SVGIG (reference sequence).

The chain links TRBV4-1 to TRBJ2-5, with D perhaps TRBD1 (5 bases). In germline, CDR1 is MGHRA, CDR2 YSYEKL. The ends were cut back, 4 bases at V and 7 bases at J, with 13 bases in the middle. This CDR3 has 13 amino acids. The CDR3 nucleotides read TGCGCCAGCAGCCCAGGGCAGGTGGGGACCCAGTACTTC. This encodes CASSPGQVGTQYF.

The rearrangement uses TRBV5-1 and TRBJ1-2; 12 bases fit TRBD1. This CDR3 spans 14 amino acids. V trimming: 5 bases; J trimming: 7 bases; junction bases outside the gene matches: 6. Germline V CDR1 and CDR2: SGHRS, YFSETQ. The CDR3 region has the DNA TGCGCCAGCAGTGCCGGGACAGGGGGCCTTGGCTACACCTTC. It is translated as CASSAGTGGLGYTF.

The rearrangement links TRBV6-5 to TRBJ1-2; D is uncertain. The CDR3 runs to 15 residues. Trimming stripped 0 bases from V and 8 bases from J, with 16 bases between. From germline, CDR1 is MNHEY and CDR2 SVGAGI. In nucleotides, the CDR3 is TGTGCCAGCAGTTACTCTAATCTACGGGGAATGGGCTACACCTTC. Protein: CASSYSNLRGMGYTF.

A single count supports this clone. V gene TRBV21-1 combines with J gene TRBJ2-3; the D segment call TRBD1 is taken from the table without a DNA check. TRBV21-1 is a listed pseudogene. The CDR3 extends over 15 amino acids. For the CDR3, the DNA is TGTGCCAGCAGCAAAGACCAGGGGCTCACAGATACGCAGTATTTT. Translated: CASSKDQGLTDTQYF.

The rearrangement links TRBV5-4 to TRBJ1-6; maybe TRBD1 (6 bases). In germline, CDR1 is SGHNT, CDR2 YYREEE (reference sequence). V was cut by 0 bases and J by 4 bases, with 23 bases left in between. The CDR3 contains 20 residues. CDR3 in amino acids: CASSLARGQDYILYNSPLHF. The DNA for the CDR3 is TGTGCCAGCAGCTTGGCCCGGGGACAAGACTATATTCTTTATAATTCACCCCTCCACTTT.

J is TRBJ2-5 and V is TRBV6-5; 12 bases agree with TRBD2. The length of the CDR3 is 15 residues. CDR1 is MNHEY and CDR2 is SVGAGI in the germline V gene. Trimming at V came to 6 bases and at J to 4 bases, leaving 6 bases not matched to a gene. CDR3 in DNA: TGTGCCAGCAGGAGACTAGCGGGAGAGCCAGAGACCCAGTACTTC. Translating gives CASRRLAGEPETQYF.

The rearrangement uses TRBV24-1 and TRBJ1-1; TRBD1 aligns across 7 bases. The CDR3 has 15 residues. CDR1 KGHDR and CDR2 SFDVKD come from the germline V gene. Trimming at V came to 3 bases and at J to 0 bases, leaving 3 bases not matched to a gene. This chain's CDR3 is CATSDGDSMNTEAFF. In DNA form, the CDR3 reads TGTGCCACCAGTGATGGGGACAGTATGAACACTGAAGCTTTCTTT.

The gene calls are TRBV19 and TRBJ2-7; 8 nucleotides agree with TRBD1. This CDR3 region has 12 residues. Germline V gene lookup returns CDR1 LNHDA and CDR2 SQIVND (reference sequence). The V segment lost 9 bases and the J segment 2 bases; nucleotides outside the gene matches: 3. This chain's CDR3 is CASGQGTYEQYF. In DNA, the CDR3 is TGTGCCAGCGGACAGGGTACCTACGAGCAGTACTTC.

V is TRBV4-1 and J is TRBJ2-3; possible D gene TRBD2, 6 bases. V was pared by 1 base and J by 4 bases, with 15 bases between. Germline loops: CDR1 MGHRA, CDR2 YSYEKL. This CDR3 comprises 16 residues. In DNA, the CDR3 is TGCGCCAGCAGCCAAGCCCTCGGGGGTAAGCCAGATACGCAGTATTTT. Translation gives CASSQALGGKPDTQYF.

V and J are TRBV7-2 and TRBJ1-1, with 7 bases lining up with TRBD1. There are 15 residues in the CDR3. V gave up 5 bases and J gave up 0 bases; unmatched junction bases: 6. Germline V gene data show CDR1 as SGHTA and CDR2 as FQGNSA. CDR3 protein: CASSPQGQMNTEAFF. CDR3 bases: TGTGCCAGCAGCCCCCAGGGACAGATGAACACTGAAGCTTTCTTT.

The chain links TRBV7-2 to TRBJ2-3; D gene uncertain. The V end was cut by 2 bases, the J end by 1 base, with 10 bases between. This CDR3 region has 15 residues. Germline assignment: CDR1 SGHTA and CDR2 FQGNSA. The CDR3 sequence is CASSLRFQGTDTQYF. CDR3 nucleotides: TGTGCCAGCAGCTTAAGATTTCAGGGCACAGATACGCAGTATTTT.